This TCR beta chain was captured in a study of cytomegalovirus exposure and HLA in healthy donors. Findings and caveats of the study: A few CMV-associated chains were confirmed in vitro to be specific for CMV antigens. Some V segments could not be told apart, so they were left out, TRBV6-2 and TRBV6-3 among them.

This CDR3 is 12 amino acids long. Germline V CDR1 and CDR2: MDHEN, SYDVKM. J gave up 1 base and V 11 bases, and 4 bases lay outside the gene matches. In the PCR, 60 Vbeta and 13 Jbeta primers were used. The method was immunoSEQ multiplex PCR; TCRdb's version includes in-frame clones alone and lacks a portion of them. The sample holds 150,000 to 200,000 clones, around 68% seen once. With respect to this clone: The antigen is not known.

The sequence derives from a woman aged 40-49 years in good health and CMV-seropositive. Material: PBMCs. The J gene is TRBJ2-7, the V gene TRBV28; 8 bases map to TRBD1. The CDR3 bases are TGTGCCTCCTGGGACAGGTCCTACGAGCAGTACTTC. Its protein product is CASWDRSYEQYF.